These 9 T cell receptor beta chains were all obtained from the same sample, sequenced in a study of shared clonotypes between healthy human individuals. TCRdb's copy holds only in-frame clones and misses some; the assay was immunoSEQ multiplex PCR. The sample gives roughly 700,000 clones, about 90% of which show up once; 34% is in the top ten. The specimen was memory CD8+ T cells from PBMCs. Subset of the sample: CD45RO+ cells pooled with CCR7-negative TemRA cells. These receptors were taken from a man between 18 and 29 years old in good health. Some clones in this sample may be carry-over from other donors' samples.

This clone showed up just once. The V call is TRBV7-2, the J call TRBJ1-1; D might be TRBD1 (5 bases). V lost 8 bases, J lost 3 bases, and 13 bases lay in between. Germline loops: CDR1 SGHTA, CDR2 FQGNSA. This CDR3 has 13 amino acids. CDR3 sequence: CASGFGGYTEAFF. As DNA, the CDR3 is TGTGCCAGCGGGTTCGGGGGTTACACTGAAGCTTTCTTT.

The V call is TRBV7-9, the J call TRBJ2-1, with 11 bases identical to TRBD1. The germline gives CDR1 SEHNR, CDR2 FQNEAQ (reference sequence). CDR3 size: 14 residues. J was trimmed by 7 bases and V by 6 bases; bases with no gene match: 5. CDR3 DNA sequence: TGTGCCAGCAGGGGTGGACAGGGGGCAAATGAGCAGTTCTTC. Its translation is CASRGGQGANEQFF. The whole variable domain, remainder taken from reference TRBV7-9 and TRBJ2-1, is DTGVSQNPRHKITKRGQNVTFRCDPISEHNRLYWYRQTLGQGPEFLTYFQNEAQLEKSRLLSDRFSAERPKGSFSTLEIQRTEQGDSAMYLCASRGGQGANEQFFGPGTRLTVL.

This clone showed up just once. The chain links TRBV19 to TRBJ2-7, with TRBD1 matching over 10 bases. The CDR3 is 15 residues long. Trimming took 6 bases from V and 2 from J; bases not matched to a gene: 7. Germline V CDR1 and CDR2: LNHDA, SQIVND (reference sequence). CDR3 nucleotide sequence: TGTGCCAGTAGGGTAAGGGACAGGGGAACCTACGAGCAGTACTTC. It codes for CASRVRDRGTYEQYF.

The chain has TRBV19 and TRBJ1-2; D is undetermined. Trimming took 5 bases from V and 2 from J, leaving 12 bases between them. The CDR3 has 14 residues. CDR1 and CDR2 (germline): LNHDA, SQIVND (reference sequence). CDR3 sequence reads: CASSPPIRNYGYTF. The CDR3 coding sequence is TGTGCCAGTAGTCCTCCAATTCGGAACTATGGCTACACCTTC.

The table lists this clone with a few counts. The rearrangement joins TRBV5-4 to TRBJ1-1, with no clear D. With 5 bases removed from V and 5 bases from J, the gap between germline ends came to 16 bases. This CDR3 is 14 amino acids long. Germline CDR1 reads SGHNT; CDR2 reads YYREEE (reference sequence). This chain's CDR3 is CASRLGPDWTEAFF. The CDR3 bases are TGTGCCAGCAGACTCGGTCCAGATTGGACTGAAGCTTTCTTT.

This clone showed up just once. The chain couples TRBV7-9 to TRBJ1-2, with D possibly TRBD1 on 5 matching bases. The germline V gene encodes CDR1 SEHNR and CDR2 FQNEAQ (reference sequence). The CDR3 runs to 15 residues. Deletions cut 3 bases from V and 0 bases from J, with 11 bases between. CDR3: CASSLGDGANYGYTF. The CDR3 bases are TGTGCCAGCAGCTTGGGGGATGGGGCTAACTATGGCTACACCTTC.

The chain employs TRBV7-3 and TRBJ1-1; 10 bases match TRBD1. The V gene end was trimmed by 5 bases and the J gene end by 5 bases; junction bases not matched to a gene: 11. CDR1 and CDR2 from the germline V gene are SGHTA and FQGTGA. This CDR3 has 16 amino acids. CDR3 coding DNA: TGTGCCAGCAGCCCCGGGGACAGGGGTTCGGAGACTGAAGCTTTCTTT. Protein product: CASSPGDRGSETEAFF.

This chain joins TRBV27 and TRBJ2-7; D remains unclear. V was shortened by 1 base and J by 4 bases, with 8 bases between the two germline ends. In germline, CDR1 is MNHEY, CDR2 SMNVEV (reference sequence). The CDR3 consists of 13 residues. CDR3 residues: CASSLYLGYEQYF. The CDR3 coding sequence is TGTGCCAGCAGTTTATACCTTGGGTACGAGCAGTACTTC.

The chain links TRBV29-1 to TRBJ2-7; D gene uncertain. The CDR3 sequence is 13 residues long. Per the germline V gene, CDR1 is SQVTM and CDR2 is ANQGSEA. V dropped 3 bases and J dropped 0 bases, with 9 bases sitting between them. DNA for the CDR3: TGCAGCGTTGAGTCGGTCCTCTCCTACGAGCAGTACTTC. Translating gives CSVESVLSYEQYF.